Here is one TCR beta chain with its context. Only in-frame clones appear in the TCRdb table, and some are missing; sequencing was by immunoSEQ multiplex PCR. The data contain fewer than 25,000 clones, around 89% of them singletons. This sample is part of a study of T cell changes during pregnancy in multiple sclerosis. This receptor was taken from a female donor with multiple sclerosis, enrolled in a pregnancy study. The source was CD8+ T cells from peripheral blood mononuclear cells, collected in the first trimester of pregnancy.

The CDR3 bases are TGTGCCAGCAAGGGGGGTCTAGCGGGAGTGACAGATACGCAGTATTTT. Encoded protein: CASKGGLAGVTDTQYF. The chain uses TRBV28 and TRBJ2-3, with 10 bases matching TRBD2. This CDR3 is built from 16 residues. V dropped 7 bases and J dropped 3; count of bases not matched to a gene: 10. Germline-derived CDR1 and CDR2 are MDHEN and SYDVKM.